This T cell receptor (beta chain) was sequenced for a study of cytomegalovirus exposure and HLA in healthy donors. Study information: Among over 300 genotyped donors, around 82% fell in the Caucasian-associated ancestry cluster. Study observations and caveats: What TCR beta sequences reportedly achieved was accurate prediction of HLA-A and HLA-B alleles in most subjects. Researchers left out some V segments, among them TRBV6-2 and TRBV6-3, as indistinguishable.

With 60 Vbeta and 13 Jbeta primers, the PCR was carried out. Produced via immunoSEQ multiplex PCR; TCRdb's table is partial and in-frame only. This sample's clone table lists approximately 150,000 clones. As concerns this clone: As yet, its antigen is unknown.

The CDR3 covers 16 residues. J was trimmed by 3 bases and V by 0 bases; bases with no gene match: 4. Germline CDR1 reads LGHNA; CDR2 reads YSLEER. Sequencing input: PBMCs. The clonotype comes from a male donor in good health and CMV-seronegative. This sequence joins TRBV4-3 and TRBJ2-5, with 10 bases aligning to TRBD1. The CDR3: CASSQDWTGGEETQYF. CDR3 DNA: TGCGCCAGCAGCCAAGATTGGACAGGGGGTGAAGAGACCCAGTACTTC.